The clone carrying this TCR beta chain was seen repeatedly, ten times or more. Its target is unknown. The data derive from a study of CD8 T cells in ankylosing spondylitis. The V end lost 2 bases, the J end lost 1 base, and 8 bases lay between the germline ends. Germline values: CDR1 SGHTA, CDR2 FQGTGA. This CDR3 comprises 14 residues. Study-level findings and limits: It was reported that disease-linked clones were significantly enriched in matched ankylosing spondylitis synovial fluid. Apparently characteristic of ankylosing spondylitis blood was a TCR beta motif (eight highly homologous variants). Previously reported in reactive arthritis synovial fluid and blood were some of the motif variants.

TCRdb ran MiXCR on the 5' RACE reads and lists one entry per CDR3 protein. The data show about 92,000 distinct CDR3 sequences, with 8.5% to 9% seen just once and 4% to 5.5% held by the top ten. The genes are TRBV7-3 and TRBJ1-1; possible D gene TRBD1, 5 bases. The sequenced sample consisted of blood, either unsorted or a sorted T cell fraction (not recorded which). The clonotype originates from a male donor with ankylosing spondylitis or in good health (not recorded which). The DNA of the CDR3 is TGTGCCAGCAGCTTAGGAGACAGGAACACTGAAGCTTTCTTT. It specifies CASSLGDRNTEAFF.